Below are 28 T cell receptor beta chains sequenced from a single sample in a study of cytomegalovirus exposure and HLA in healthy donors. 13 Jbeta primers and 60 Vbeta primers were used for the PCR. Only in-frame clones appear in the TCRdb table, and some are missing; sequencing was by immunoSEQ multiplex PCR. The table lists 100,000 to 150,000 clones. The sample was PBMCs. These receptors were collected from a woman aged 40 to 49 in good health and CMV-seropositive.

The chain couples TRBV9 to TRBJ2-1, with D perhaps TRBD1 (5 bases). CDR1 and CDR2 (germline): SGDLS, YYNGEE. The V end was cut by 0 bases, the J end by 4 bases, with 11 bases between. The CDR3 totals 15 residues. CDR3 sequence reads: CASSVEGRGYNEQFF. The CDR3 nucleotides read TGTGCCAGCAGCGTAGAGGGTAGGGGTTACAATGAGCAGTTCTTC. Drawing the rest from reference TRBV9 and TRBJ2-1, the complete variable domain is DSGVTQTPKHLITATGQRVTLRCSPRSGDLSVYWYQQSLDQGLQFLIQYYNGEERAKGNILERFSAQQFPDLHSELNLSSLELGDSALYFCASSVEGRGYNEQFFGPGTRLTVL.

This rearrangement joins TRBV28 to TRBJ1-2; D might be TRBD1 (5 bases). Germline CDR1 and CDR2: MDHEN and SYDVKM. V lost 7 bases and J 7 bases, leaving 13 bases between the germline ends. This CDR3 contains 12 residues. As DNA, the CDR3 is TGTGCCAGCATCGGGGACTTAGTTGGCTACACCTTC. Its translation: CASIGDLVGYTF.

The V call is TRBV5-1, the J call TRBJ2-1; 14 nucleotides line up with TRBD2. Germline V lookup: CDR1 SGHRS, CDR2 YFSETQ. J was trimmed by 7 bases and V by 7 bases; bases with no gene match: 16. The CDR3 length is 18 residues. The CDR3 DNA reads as TGCGCCAGCGCCATCAGGGGGACTAGCGGGAGCATTGGAAATGAGCAGTTCTTC. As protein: CASAIRGTSGSIGNEQFF.

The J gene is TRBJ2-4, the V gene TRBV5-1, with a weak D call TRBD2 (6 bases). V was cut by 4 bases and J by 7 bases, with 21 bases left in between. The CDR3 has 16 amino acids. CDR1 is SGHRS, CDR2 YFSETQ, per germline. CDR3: CASSPTAGGSRNIQYF. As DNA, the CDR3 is TGCGCCAGCAGCCCAACCGCTGGAGGGAGTAGGAACATTCAGTACTTC. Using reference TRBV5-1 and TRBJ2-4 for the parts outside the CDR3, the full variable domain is KAGVTQTPRYLIKTRGQQVTLSCSPISGHRSVSWYQQTPGQGLQFLFEYFSETQRNKGNFPGRFSGRQFSNSRSEMNVSTLELGDSALYLCASSPTAGGSRNIQYFGAGTRLSVL.

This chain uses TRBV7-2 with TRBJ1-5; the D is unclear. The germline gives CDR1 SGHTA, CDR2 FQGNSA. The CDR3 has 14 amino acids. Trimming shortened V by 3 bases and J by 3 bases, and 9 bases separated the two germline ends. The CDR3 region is CASSLIGDNQPQHF. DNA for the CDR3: TGTGCCAGCAGCTTGATCGGAGACAATCAGCCCCAGCATTTT.

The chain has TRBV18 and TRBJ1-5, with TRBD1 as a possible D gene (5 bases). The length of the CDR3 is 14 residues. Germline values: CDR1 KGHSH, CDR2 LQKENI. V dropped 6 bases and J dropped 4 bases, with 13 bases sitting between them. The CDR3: CASSPTARNQPQHF. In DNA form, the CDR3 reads TGTGCCAGCTCGCCGACAGCAAGGAATCAGCCCCAGCATTTT.

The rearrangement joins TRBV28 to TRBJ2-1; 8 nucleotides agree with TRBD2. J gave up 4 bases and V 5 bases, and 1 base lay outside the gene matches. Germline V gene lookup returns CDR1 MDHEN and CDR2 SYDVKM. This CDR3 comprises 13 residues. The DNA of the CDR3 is TGTGCCAGCAGTCCGGGAGGGTACAATGAGCAGTTCTTC. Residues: CASSPGGYNEQFF.

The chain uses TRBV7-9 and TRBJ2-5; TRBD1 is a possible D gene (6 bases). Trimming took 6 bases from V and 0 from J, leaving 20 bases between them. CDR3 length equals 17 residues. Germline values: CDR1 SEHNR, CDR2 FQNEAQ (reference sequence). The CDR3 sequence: CASSDSGGEGYQETQYF. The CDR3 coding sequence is TGTGCCAGCAGTGACAGTGGGGGCGAGGGATACCAAGAGACCCAGTACTTC.

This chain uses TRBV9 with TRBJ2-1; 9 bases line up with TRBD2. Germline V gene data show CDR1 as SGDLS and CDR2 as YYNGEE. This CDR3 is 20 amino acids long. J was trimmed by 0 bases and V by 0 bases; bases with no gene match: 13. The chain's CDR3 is CASSVGFGGRAGGSYNEQFF. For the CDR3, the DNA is TGTGCCAGCAGCGTAGGTTTCGGCGGGAGGGCCGGCGGCTCCTACAATGAGCAGTTCTTC.

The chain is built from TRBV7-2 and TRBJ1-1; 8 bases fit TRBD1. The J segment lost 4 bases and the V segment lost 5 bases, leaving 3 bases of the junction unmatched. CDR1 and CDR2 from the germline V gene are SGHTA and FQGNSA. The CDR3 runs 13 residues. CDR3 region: CASSQGARTEAFF. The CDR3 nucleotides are TGTGCCAGCAGCCAGGGGGCCCGCACTGAAGCTTTCTTT.

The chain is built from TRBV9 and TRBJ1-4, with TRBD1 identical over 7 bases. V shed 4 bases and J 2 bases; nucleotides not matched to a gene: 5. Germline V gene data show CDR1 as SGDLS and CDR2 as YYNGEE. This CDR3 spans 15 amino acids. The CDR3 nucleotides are TGTGCCAGCAGCCCATTACAGGGGACTAATGAAAAACTGTTTTTT. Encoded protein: CASSPLQGTNEKLFF.

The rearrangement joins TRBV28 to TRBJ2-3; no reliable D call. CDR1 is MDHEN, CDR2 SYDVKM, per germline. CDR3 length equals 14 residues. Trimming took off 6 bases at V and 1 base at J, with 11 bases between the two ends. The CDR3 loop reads CASSDFTRTDTQYF. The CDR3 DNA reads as TGTGCCAGCAGCGACTTTACACGCACAGATACGCAGTATTTT.

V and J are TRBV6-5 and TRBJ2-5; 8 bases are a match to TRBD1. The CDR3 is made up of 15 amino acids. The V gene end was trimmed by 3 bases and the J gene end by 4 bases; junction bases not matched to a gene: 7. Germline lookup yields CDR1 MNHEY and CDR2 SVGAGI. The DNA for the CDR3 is TGTGCCAGCAGTTATGTTCAGGGGGCTATAGAGACCCAGTACTTC. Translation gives CASSYVQGAIETQYF.

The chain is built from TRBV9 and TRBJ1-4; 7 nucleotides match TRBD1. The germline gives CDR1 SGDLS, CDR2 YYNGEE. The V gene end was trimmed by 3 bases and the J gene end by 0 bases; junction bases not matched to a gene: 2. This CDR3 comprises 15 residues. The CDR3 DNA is TGTGCCAGCAGCGCCCAGGGGGCAACTAATGAAAAACTGTTTTTT. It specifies CASSAQGATNEKLFF.

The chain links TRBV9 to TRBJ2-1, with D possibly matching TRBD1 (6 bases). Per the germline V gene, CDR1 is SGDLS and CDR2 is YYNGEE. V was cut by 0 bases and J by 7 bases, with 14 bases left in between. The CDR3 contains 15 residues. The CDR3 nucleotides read TGTGCCAGCAGCGTAGACGGGTACAGGGCAAATGAGCAGTTCTTC. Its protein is CASSVDGYRANEQFF.

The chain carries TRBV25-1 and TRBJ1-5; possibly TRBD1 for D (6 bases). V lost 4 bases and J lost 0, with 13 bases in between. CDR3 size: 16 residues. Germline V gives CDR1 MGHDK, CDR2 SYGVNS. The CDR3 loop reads CASSASNRDSNQPQHF. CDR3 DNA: TGTGCCAGCAGTGCGAGCAACAGGGATAGCAATCAGCCCCAGCATTTT.

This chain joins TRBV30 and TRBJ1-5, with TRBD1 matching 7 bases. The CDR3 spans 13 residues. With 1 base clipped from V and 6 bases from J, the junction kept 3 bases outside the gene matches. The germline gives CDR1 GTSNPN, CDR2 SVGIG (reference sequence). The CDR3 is CAWSGQGSQPQHF. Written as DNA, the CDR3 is TGTGCCTGGAGTGGACAGGGCAGTCAGCCCCAGCATTTT. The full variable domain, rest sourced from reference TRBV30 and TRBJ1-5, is SQTIHQWPATLVQPVGSPLSLECTVEGTSNPNLYWYRQAAGRGLQLLFYSVGIGQISSEVPQNLSASRPQDRQFILSSKKLLLSDSGFYLCAWSGQGSQPQHFGDGTRLSIL.

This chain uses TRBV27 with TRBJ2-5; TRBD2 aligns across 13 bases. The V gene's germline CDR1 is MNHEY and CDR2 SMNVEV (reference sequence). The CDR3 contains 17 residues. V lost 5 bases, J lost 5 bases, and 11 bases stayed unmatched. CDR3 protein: CASSGYRLAGGGETQYF. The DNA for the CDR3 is TGTGCCAGCAGTGGGTACCGACTAGCGGGAGGTGGGGAGACCCAGTACTTC.

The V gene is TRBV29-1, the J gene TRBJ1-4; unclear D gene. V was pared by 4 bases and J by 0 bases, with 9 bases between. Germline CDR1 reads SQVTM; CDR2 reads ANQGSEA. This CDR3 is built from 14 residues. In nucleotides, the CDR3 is TGCAGCGTTGGGGCCTCTGCAACTAATGAAAAACTGTTTTTT. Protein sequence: CSVGASATNEKLFF.

CDR3 region: CASSWGRETAGNTIYF. The CDR3, as DNA: TGTGCCAGTAGCTGGGGCAGGGAAACTGCCGGAAACACCATATATTTT. This chain links TRBV19 with TRBJ1-3, with a weak D call TRBD1 (5 bases). Germline CDR1 is LNHDA and CDR2 is SQIVND (reference sequence). This CDR3 contains 16 residues. V lost 6 bases, J lost 4 bases, and 19 bases lay in between.

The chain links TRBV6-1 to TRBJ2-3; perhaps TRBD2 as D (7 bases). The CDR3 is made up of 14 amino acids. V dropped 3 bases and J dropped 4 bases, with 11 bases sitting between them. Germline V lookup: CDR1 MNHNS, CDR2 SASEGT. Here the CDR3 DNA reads TGTGCCAGCAGTGATTTAGGGGGGGCAGATACGCAGTATTTT. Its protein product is CASSDLGGADTQYF.

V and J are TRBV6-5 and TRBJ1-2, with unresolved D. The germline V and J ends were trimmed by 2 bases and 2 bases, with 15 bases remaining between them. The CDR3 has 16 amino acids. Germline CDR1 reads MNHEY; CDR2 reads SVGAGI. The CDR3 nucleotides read TGTGCCAGCAGTTACGAGGTGGGAGGGCGGAACTATGGCTACACCTTC. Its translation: CASSYEVGGRNYGYTF.

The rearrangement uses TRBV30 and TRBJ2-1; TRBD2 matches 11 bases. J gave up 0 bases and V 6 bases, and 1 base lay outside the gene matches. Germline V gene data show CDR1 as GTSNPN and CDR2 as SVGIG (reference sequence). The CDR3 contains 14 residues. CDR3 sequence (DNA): TGTGCCTGTACTAGCGGGAGCTCCTACAATGAGCAGTTCTTC. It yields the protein CACTSGSSYNEQFF.

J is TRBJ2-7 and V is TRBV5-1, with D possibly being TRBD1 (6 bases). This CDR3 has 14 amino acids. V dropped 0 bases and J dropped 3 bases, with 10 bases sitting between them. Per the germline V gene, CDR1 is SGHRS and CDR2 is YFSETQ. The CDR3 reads CASSLDTGSYEQYF. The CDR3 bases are TGCGCCAGCAGCTTGGACACAGGGAGCTACGAGCAGTACTTC. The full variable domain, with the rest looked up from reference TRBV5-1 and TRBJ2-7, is KAGVTQTPRYLIKTRGQQVTLSCSPISGHRSVSWYQQTPGQGLQFLFEYFSETQRNKGNFPGRFSGRQFSNSRSEMNVSTLELGDSALYLCASSLDTGSYEQYFGPGTRLTVT.

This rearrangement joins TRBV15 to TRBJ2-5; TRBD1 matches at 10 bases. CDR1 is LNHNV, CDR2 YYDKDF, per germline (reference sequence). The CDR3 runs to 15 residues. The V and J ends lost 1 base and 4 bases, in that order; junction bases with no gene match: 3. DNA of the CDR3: TGTGCCACCAGCAGAGGGGACAGGGGTAGAGAGACCCAGTACTTC. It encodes CATSRGDRGRETQYF. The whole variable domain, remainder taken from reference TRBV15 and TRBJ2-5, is DAMVIQNPRYQVTQFGKPVTLSCSQTLNHNVMYWYQQKSSQAPKLLFHYYDKDFNNEADTPDNFQSRRPNTSFCFLDIRSPGLGDTAMYLCATSRGDRGRETQYFGPGTRLLVL.

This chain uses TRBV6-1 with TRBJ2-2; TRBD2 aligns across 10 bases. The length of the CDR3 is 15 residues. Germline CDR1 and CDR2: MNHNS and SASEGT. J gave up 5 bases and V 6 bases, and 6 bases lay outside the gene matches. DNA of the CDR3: TGTGCCAGCAGGTGGCTAGCGGGAGAAACCGGGGAGCTGTTTTTT. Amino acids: CASRWLAGETGELFF.

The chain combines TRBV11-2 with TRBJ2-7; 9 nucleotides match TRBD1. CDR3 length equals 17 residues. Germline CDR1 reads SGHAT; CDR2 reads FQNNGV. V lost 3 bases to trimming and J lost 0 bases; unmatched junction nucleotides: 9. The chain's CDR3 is CASSLNRGTGSSYEQYF. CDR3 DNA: TGTGCCAGCAGCTTGAATAGGGGGACAGGGAGCTCCTACGAGCAGTACTTC.

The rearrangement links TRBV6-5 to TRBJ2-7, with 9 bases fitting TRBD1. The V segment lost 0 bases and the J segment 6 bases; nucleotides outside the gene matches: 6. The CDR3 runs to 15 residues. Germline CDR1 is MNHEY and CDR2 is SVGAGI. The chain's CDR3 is CASSYSGTGTLEQYF. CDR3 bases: TGTGCCAGCAGTTACTCCGGGACAGGGACTCTCGAGCAGTACTTC.